This entry is about one TCR beta chain. The data derive from a study of blood T cell repertoires in COVID-19. The CDR3 runs 14 residues. The trim removed 6 bases at V and 6 bases at J, leaving 5 bases unmatched. Germline CDR1 and CDR2: LNHDA and SQIVND (reference sequence). TCRdb's copy holds only in-frame clones and misses some; the assay was immunoSEQ multiplex PCR. The repertoire holds 150,000 or so clones, with around 90% as singletons. The V gene is TRBV19, the J gene TRBJ1-6; 7 bases agree with TRBD1. The sequenced material came from PBMCs or T cells enriched from blood (not recorded which). This TCR was sampled from a middle-aged woman who had been exposed to COVID-19. CDR3 sequence: CASRTGTVNSPLHF. In nucleotides, the CDR3 is TGTGCCAGTAGAACCGGGACAGTTAATTCACCCCTCCACTTT.